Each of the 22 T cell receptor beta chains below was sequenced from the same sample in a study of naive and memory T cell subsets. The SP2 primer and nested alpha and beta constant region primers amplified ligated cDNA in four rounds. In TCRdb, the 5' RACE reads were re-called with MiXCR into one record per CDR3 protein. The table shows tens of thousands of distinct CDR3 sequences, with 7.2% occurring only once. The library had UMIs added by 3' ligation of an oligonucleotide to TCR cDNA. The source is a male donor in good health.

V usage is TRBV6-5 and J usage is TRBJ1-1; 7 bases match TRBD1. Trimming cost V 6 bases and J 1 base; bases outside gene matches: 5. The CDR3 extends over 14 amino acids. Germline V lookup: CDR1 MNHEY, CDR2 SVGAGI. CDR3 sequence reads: CASRAGGANTEAFF. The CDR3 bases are TGTGCCAGCAGAGCAGGGGGGGCGAACACTGAAGCTTTCTTT.

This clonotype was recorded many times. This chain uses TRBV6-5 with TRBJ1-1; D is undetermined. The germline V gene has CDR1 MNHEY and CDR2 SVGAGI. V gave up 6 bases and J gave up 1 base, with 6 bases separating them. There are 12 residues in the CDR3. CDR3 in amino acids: CASRTPNTEAFF. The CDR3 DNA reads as TGTGCCAGCAGGACCCCGAACACTGAAGCTTTCTTT.

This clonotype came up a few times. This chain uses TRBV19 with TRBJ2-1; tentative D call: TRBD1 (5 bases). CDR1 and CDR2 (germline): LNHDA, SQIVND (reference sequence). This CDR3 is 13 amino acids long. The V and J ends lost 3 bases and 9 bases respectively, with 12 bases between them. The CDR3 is CASSIREATEQFF. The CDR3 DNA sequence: TGTGCCAGTAGTATCAGGGAAGCTACTGAGCAGTTCTTC. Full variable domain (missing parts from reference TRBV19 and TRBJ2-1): DGGITQSPKYLFRKEGQNVTLSCEQNLNHDAMYWYRQDPGQGLRLIYYSQIVNDFQKGDIAEGYSVSREKKESFPLTVTSAQKNPTAFYLCASSIREATEQFFGPGTRLTVL.

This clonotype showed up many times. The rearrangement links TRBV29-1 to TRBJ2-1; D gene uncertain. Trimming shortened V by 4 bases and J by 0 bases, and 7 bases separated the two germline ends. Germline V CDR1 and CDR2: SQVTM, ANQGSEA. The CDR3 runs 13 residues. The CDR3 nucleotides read TGCAGCGTTGGGGTGAGCTCCTACAATGAGCAGTTCTTC. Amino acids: CSVGVSSYNEQFF.

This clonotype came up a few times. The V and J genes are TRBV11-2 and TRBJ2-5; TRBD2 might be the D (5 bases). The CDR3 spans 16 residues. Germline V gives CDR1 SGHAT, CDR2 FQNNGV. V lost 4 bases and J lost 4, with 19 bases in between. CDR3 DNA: TGTGCCAGCAGCTCCCGACCTTTACAACGGGGAGAGACCCAGTACTTC. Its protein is CASSSRPLQRGETQYF.

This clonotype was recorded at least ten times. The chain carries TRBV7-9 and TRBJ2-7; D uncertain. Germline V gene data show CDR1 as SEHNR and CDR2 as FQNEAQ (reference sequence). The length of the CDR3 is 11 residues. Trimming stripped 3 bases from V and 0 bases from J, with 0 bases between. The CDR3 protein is CASSFSYEQYF. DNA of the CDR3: TGTGCCAGCAGCTTCTCCTACGAGCAGTACTTC. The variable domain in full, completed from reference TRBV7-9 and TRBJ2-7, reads DTGVSQNPRHKITKRGQNVTFRCDPISEHNRLYWYRQTLGQGPEFLTYFQNEAQLEKSRLLSDRFSAERPKGSFSTLEIQRTEQGDSAMYLCASSFSYEQYFGPGTRLTVT.

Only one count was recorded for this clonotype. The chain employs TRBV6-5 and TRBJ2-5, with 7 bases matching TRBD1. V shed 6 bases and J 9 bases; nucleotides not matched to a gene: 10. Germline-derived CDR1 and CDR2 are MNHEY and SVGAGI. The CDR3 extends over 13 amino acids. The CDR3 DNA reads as TGTGCCAGCAGGCCCGCAGGGGGTGGGGCCCAGTACTTC. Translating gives CASRPAGGGAQYF.

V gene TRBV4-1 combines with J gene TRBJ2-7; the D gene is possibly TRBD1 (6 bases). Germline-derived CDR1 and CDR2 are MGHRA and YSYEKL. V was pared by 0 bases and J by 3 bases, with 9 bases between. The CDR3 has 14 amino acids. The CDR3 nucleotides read TGCGCCAGCAGCCAAGACCAGGGGTTCTACGAGCAGTACTTC. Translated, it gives CASSQDQGFYEQYF.

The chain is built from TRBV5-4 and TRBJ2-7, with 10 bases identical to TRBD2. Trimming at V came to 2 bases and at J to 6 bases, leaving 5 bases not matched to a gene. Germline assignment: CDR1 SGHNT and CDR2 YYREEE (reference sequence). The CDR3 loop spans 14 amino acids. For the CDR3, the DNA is TGTGCCAGCAGCTTAGCGGGAGGGCCGGTCGAGCAGTACTTC. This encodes CASSLAGGPVEQYF.

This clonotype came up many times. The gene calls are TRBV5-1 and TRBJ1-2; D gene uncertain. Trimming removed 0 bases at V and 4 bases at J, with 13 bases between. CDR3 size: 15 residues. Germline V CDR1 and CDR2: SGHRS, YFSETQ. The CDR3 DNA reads TGCGCCAGCAGCTTGGAAGCAGATGTGGGCTATGGCTACACCTTC. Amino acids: CASSLEADVGYGYTF.

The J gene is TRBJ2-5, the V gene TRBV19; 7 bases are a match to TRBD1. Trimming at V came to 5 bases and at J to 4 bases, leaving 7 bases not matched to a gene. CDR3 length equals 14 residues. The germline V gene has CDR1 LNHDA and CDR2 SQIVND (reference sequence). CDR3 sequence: CASSPRQGTETQYF. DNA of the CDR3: TGTGCCAGTAGTCCTAGACAGGGAACAGAGACCCAGTACTTC.

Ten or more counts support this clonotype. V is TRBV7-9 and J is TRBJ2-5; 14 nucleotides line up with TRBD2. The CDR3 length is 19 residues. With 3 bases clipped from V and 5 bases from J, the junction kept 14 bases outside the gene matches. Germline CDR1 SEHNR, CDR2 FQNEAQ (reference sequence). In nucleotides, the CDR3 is TGTGCCAGCAGCTTCTACCTAGGGACTAGCGGGAGCGCATGGGAGACCCAGTACTTC. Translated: CASSFYLGTSGSAWETQYF.

The CDR3 here is CASSPLADQETQYF. CDR3 nucleotide sequence: TGTGCCAGCAGCCCACTAGCCGACCAAGAGACCCAGTACTTC. This rearrangement joins TRBV3-1 to TRBJ2-5, with a possible D match to TRBD2 (6 bases). With 4 bases removed from V and 0 bases from J, the gap between germline ends came to 9 bases. CDR3 length equals 14 residues. Germline CDR1 is LGHDT and CDR2 is YNNKEL (reference sequence).

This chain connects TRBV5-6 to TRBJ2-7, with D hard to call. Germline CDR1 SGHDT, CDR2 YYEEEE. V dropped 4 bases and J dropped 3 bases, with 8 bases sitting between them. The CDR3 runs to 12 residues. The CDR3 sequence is CASSTRHYEQYF. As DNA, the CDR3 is TGTGCCAGCAGCACAAGACACTACGAGCAGTACTTC.

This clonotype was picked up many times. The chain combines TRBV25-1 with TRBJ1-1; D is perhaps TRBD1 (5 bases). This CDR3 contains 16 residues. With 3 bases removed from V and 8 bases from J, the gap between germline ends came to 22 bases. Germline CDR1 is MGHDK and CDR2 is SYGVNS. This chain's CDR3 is CASSDRFPGRRGEAFF. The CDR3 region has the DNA TGTGCCAGCAGTGATCGTTTTCCGGGACGCCGTGGGGAAGCTTTCTTT.

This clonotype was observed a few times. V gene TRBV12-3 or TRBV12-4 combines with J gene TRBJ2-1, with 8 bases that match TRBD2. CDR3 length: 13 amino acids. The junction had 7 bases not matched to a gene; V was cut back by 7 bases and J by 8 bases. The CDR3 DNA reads TGTGCCAGCAAAGCGGGAGCAGGGGATGAGCAGTTCTTC. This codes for CASKAGAGDEQFF.

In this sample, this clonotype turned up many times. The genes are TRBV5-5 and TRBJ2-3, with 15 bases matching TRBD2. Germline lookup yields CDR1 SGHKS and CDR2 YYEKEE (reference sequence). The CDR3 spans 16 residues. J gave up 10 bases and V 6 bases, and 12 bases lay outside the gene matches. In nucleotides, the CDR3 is TGTGCCAGCACCCTAGAGGGACTAGCGGGGGGTCTGGCGCAGTATTTT. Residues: CASTLEGLAGGLAQYF.

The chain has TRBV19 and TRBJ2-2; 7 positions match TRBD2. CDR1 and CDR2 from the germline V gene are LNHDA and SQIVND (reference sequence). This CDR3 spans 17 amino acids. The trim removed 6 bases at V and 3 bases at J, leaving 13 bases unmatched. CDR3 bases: TGTGCCAGTAGATCCCCCCCCGGCGGGAGAGACACCGGGGAGCTGTTTTTT. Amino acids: CASRSPPGGRDTGELFF.

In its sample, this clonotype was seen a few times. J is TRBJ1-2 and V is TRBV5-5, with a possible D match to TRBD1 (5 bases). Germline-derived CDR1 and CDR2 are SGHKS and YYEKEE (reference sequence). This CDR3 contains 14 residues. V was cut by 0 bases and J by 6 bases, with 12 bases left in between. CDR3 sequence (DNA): TGTGCCAGCAGCTTGGAGGAGGGGCTGGATGGCTACACCTTC. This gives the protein CASSLEEGLDGYTF.

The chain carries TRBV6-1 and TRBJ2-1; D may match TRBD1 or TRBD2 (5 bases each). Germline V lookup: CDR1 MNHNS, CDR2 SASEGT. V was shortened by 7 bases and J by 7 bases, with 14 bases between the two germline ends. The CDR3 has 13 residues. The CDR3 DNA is TGTGCCAGCATCCCCGGTGGGGGAAATGAGCAGTTCTTC. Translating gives CASIPGGGNEQFF.

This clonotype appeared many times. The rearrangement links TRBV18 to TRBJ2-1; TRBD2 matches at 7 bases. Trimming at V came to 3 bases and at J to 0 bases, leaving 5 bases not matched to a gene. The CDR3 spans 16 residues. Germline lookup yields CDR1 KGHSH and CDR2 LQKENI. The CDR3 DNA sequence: TGTGCCAGCTCACCCCCGGGACTACTCTCCTACAATGAGCAGTTCTTC. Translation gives CASSPPGLLSYNEQFF.

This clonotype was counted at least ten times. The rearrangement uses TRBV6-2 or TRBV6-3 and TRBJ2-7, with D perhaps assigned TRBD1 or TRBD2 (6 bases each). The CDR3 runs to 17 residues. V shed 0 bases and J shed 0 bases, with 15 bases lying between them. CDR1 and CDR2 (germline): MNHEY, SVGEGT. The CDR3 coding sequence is TGTGCCAGCAGTTACTCGACGGGGGCCCCAGCCTCCTACGAGCAGTACTTC. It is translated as CASSYSTGAPASYEQYF.